Listed below are T cell receptor beta chains from one sample, sequenced in a study of PD-L1 blockade in urothelial cancer. Generated by immunoSEQ multiplex PCR, the TCRdb table keeps only in-frame clones and is missing some. The data show 100,000 to 150,000 clones, 86% seen once. Sequenced here: PBMCs, sampled around atezolizumab (anti-PD-L1) treatment. Receptor source: a man aged 50 to 59 with urothelial cancer. Each CDR3 is given with its conserved first and last residue. Fields, in order: J gene, V gene, D gene, clone size, CDR3 DNA, CDR3 protein. D genes are given only for firm matches. Size is omitted from some rows. Given values are once, few, many or a class for expanded clones.

TRBJ1-1,TRBV5-4,NA,NA,TGTGCCAGCAGCCCCGGACAGACTTTGATGAACACTGAAGCTTTCTTT,CASSPGQTLMNTEAFF
TRBJ2-2,TRBV7-3,TRBD2,few,TGTGCCAGTAGTAAAGCGGGAGGAAACACCGGGGAGCTGTTTTTT,CASSKAGGNTGELFF
TRBJ2-7,TRBV7-2,NA,NA,TGTGCCAGCAGCTTTGTCGACAGCTCCTCCTACGAGCAGTACTTC,CASSFVDSSSYEQYF
TRBJ1-1,TRBV5-6,NA,NA,TGTGCCAGCAGCTTGGGTCCCGCGGGCGGCACTGAAGCTTTCTTT,CASSLGPAGGTEAFF
TRBJ2-3,TRBV6-1,NA,NA,TGTGCCAGCAGTGAAATCTTCGGACAGCGCACAGATACGCAGTATTTT,CASSEIFGQRTDTQYF
TRBJ2-7,TRBV19,TRBD1,NA,TGTGCCAGTAAGGAGACAGGGCTCCACGAGCAGTACTTC,CASKETGLHEQYF
TRBJ1-6,TRBV23-1,NA,NA,TGCGCCAGCAGTCAATCGAAGAGACTTAATTCACCCCTCCACTTT,CASSQSKRLNSPLHF
TRBJ2-7,TRBV10-3,NA,NA,TGTGCCATCAGTGAGTCTATTGGGCAGATTGGTTGGGAGCAGTACTTC,CAISESIGQIGWEQYF
TRBJ2-1,TRBV27,NA,NA,TGTGCCAGCAGTTTATATGGGAGGGGGAGGGGTTACAATGAGCAGTTCTTC,CASSLYGRGRGYNEQFF
TRBJ2-3,TRBV5-1,NA,NA,TGCGCCAGCAGCCCTCAGGTGCGCGGCACAGATACGCAGTATTTT,CASSPQVRGTDTQYF
TRBJ1-1,TRBV30,TRBD1,NA,TGTGCCTGGACGAGGCCGGGACAGCCGAACACTGAAGCTTTCTTT,CAWTRPGQPNTEAFF
TRBJ2-5,TRBV5-5,NA,NA,TGTGCCAGCAGCTTGGGTGCGGGAACTCTCCAAGAGACCCAGTACTTC,CASSLGAGTLQETQYF
TRBJ2-7,TRBV28,TRBD2,NA,TGTGCCAGCATTCTGACTAGCGGATCTTACGAGCAGTACTTC,CASILTSGSYEQYF
TRBJ2-1,TRBV7-2,TRBD1,NA,TGTGCCAGCAGCTCCCGGACAGGGGGTAATGAGCAGTTCTTC,CASSSRTGGNEQFF
TRBJ1-2,TRBV30,NA,NA,TGTGCCTGGAGTTCCCCAGGCTTTAACTATGGCTACACCTTC,CAWSSPGFNYGYTF
TRBJ2-1,TRBV7-3,NA,NA,TGTGCCAGCAGCCTCTCAGGGAATGAGCAGTTCTTC,CASSLSGNEQFF
TRBJ2-1,TRBV12-5,TRBD1,NA,TGTGCTAGCGGGCCGGGACAGGGTAGCAATGAGCAGTTCTTC,CASGPGQGSNEQFF
TRBJ2-3,TRBV7-3,TRBD2,NA,TGTGCCAGCAGCTTATTTGCGGGAGTCACAGATACGCAGTATTTT,CASSLFAGVTDTQYF
TRBJ1-6,TRBV7-9,TRBD1,NA,TGTGCCAGCAGCTTAGGGGACAGAAATTCACCCCTCCACTTT,CASSLGDRNSPLHF
TRBJ1-5,TRBV28,NA,NA,TGTGCCAGCAGTTTAGGGACACGTAATCAGCCCCAGCATTTT,CASSLGTRNQPQHF
TRBJ2-5,TRBV11-2,NA,NA,TGTGCCAGCAGCTTAGTTGGTCAGGGGGGAGAGACCCAGTACTTC,CASSLVGQGGETQYF
TRBJ1-2,TRBV28,TRBD1,NA,TGTGCCAGCAGTTTTCTCGGTCAGGGGGACGGCTACACCTTC,CASSFLGQGDGYTF
TRBJ1-1,TRBV7-6,NA,NA,TGTGCCAGCAGCTTAGACTCAAGGGGTTCCACTGAAGCTTTCTTT,CASSLDSRGSTEAFF
TRBJ1-4,TRBV6-6,NA,NA,TGTGCCAGCAGCAACGTCCTCGCAACGCGAAATGAAAAACTGTTTTTT,CASSNVLATRNEKLFF
TRBJ2-2,TRBV28,TRBD2,NA,TGTGCCAGCACTCGACTAGCGGGAGGCGGGGAGCTGTTTTTT,CASTRLAGGGELFF
TRBJ2-3,TRBV19,NA,once,TGTGCCAGTAGTATGGAGTTCACAGATACGCAGTATTTT,CASSMEFTDTQYF
TRBJ2-1,TRBV7-2,TRBD2,NA,TGTGCCAGCAGTCCCCCCGGGGGGACTGAGCAGTTCTTC,CASSPPGGTEQFF
TRBJ2-7,TRBV5-1,NA,NA,TGCGCCAGCAGCCCTTTACCAACGGGTGTCTACGAGCAGTACTTC,CASSPLPTGVYEQYF
TRBJ2-5,TRBV5-4,NA,NA,TGTGCCAGCAGCCAAGATATCAAAGTAGGGGTCCAAGAGACCCAGTACTTC,CASSQDIKVGVQETQYF
TRBJ2-1,TRBV10-3,NA,NA,TGTGCCATCAGCGCGGGAACAAATGAGCAGTTCTTC,CAISAGTNEQFF
TRBJ2-5,TRBV15,NA,NA,TGTGCCACCAGCTTCCAGGGGTTTCAGGGGGAGACCCAGTACTTC,CATSFQGFQGETQYF
TRBJ1-3,TRBV18,NA,NA,TGTGCCAGCTCACCATTATCTGGGGCCGTGGCGGGAAACACCATATATTTT,CASSPLSGAVAGNTIYF
TRBJ2-5,TRBV2,TRBD2,once,TGTGCCAGCAGGGAAGGTAGCGGGAGCTGGGAGACCCAGTACTTC,CASREGSGSWETQYF
TRBJ2-7,TRBV5-1,NA,NA,TGCGCCAGCAGCTTGCTCTCCGGGACAAATACCTACGAGCAGTACTTC,CASSLLSGTNTYEQYF
TRBJ2-7,TRBV27,TRBD1,NA,TGTGCCAGCAGTATTACAGGGGTTTTCTACGAGCAGTACTTC,CASSITGVFYEQYF
TRBJ1-4,TRBV28,TRBD1,NA,TGTGCCAGCAGTTCCTTGGGGACAGCTGAAAAAGAAAAACTGTTTTTT,CASSSLGTAEKEKLFF
TRBJ1-5,TRBV27,TRBD1,NA,TGTGCCAGCAGTTTCTCCGGGACAGGTAACCAGCCCCAGCATTTT,CASSFSGTGNQPQHF
TRBJ2-5,TRBV11-2,NA,few,TGTGCCAGCAGCTTAGGGGGCAGGGATTGGGAGACCCAGTACTTC,CASSLGGRDWETQYF
TRBJ2-7,TRBV6-5,TRBD1,NA,TGTGCCAGCAGCCTAGAGACAGGGGCTCGGGAGCAGTACTTC,CASSLETGAREQYF
TRBJ2-1,TRBV28,TRBD2,NA,TGTGCCAGCAGTCCCGGGACTAGCGGGAACAATGAGCAGTTCTTC,CASSPGTSGNNEQFF
TRBJ2-4,TRBV19,TRBD2,NA,TGTGCCAGTATGTTGGCGGGAGGGCTCGGGTACATTCAGTACTTC,CASMLAGGLGYIQYF
TRBJ2-7,TRBV7-8,TRBD2,NA,TGTGCCAGCAGCTTAGCTTTTAGCGGGAGCTCCTACGAGCAGTACTTC,CASSLAFSGSSYEQYF
TRBJ2-7,TRBV6-5,TRBD2,NA,TGTGCCAGCAGGCTTAGCGGGCCTCCCTCCTACGAGCAGTACTTC,CASRLSGPPSYEQYF
TRBJ1-5,TRBV19,NA,NA,TGTGCCAGTAGTATAGATTACTCTAATAGCAATCAGCCCCAGCATTTT,CASSIDYSNSNQPQHF
TRBJ1-2,TRBV5-1,TRBD1,NA,TGCGCCAGCAGCTTGCAGGGGGGACGCCTCGAGGGCTACACCTTC,CASSLQGGRLEGYTF
TRBJ2-2,TRBV25-1,TRBD2,NA,TGTGCCAGCAGTGGCCCCGGACTAGCGGGATTTTTCCCCGGGGAGCTGTTTTTT,CASSGPGLAGFFPGELFF
TRBJ1-5,TRBV6-1,NA,many,TGTGCCAGCAGTGAATCGGTACAGGGAAGTTATCAGCCCCAGCATTTT,CASSESVQGSYQPQHF
TRBJ2-7,TRBV28,TRBD2,NA,TGTGCCAGCAGTTCGGGACTAGCGGGAGGTAACCACGAGCAGTACTTC,CASSSGLAGGNHEQYF
TRBJ2-7,TRBV7-9,TRBD2,NA,TGTGCCAGCAGCTTAGGGATAGCGGGAGACGAGCAGTACTTC,CASSLGIAGDEQYF